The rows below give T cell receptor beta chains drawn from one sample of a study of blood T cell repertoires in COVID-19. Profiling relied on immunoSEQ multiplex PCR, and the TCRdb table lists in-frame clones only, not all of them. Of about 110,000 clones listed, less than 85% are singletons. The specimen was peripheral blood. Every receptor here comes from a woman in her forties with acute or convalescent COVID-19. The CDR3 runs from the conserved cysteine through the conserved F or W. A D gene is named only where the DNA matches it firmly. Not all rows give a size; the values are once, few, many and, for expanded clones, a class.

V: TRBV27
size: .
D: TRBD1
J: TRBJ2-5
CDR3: CASSKTGSLQETQYF
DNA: TGTGCCAGCAGTAAGACAGGGAGTCTCCAAGAGACCCAGTACTTC

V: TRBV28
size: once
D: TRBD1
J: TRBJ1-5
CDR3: CASKTGGVYGVNQPQHF
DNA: TGTGCCAGCAAAACAGGGGGCGTGTACGGAGTCAATCAGCCCCAGCATTTT

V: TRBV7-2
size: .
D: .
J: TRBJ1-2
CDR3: CASSLDPGARGYTF
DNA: TGTGCCAGCAGCTTAGACCCAGGGGCAAGGGGCTACACCTTC

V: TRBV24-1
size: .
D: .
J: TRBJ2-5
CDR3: CATSDTGLITGETQYF
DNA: TGTGCCACCAGTGATACCGGCCTCATAACCGGGGAGACCCAGTACTTC

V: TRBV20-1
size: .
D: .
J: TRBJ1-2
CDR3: CSATWERGYTF
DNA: TGCAGTGCTACATGGGAGAGGGGCTACACCTTC

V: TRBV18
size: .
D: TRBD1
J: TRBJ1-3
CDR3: CASSRQGAGNTIYF
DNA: TGTGCCAGCTCAAGACAGGGGGCTGGAAACACCATATATTTT

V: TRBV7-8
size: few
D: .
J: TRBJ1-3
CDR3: CASSPDGEISGNTIYF
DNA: TGTGCCAGCAGCCCAGACGGGGAGATCTCTGGAAACACCATATATTTT

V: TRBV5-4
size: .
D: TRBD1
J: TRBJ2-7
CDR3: CASSKTGAPYEQYF
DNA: TGTGCCAGCAGCAAAACAGGGGCACCCTACGAGCAGTACTTC

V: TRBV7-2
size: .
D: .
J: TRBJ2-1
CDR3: CASSLVRGLDSDNEQFF
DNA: TGTGCCAGCAGCTTAGTAAGGGGACTGGACTCGGACAATGAGCAGTTCTTC

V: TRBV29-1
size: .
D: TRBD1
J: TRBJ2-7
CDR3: CSVGPRQGGLIDEQYF
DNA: TGCAGCGTCGGCCCACGACAGGGGGGTCTCATTGACGAGCAGTACTTC

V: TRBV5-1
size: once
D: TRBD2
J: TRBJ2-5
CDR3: CASSLGTSGQETQYF
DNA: TGCGCCAGCAGCTTGGGGACTAGCGGCCAAGAGACCCAGTACTTC

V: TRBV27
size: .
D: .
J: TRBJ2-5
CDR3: CASSTRTVLGVETQYF
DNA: TGTGCCAGCAGTACCCGGACAGTTCTGGGGGTAGAGACCCAGTACTTC

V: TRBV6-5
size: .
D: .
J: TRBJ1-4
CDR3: CASSALTGEKLFF
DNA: TGTGCCAGCAGCGCCCTAACAGGGGAAAAACTGTTTTTT

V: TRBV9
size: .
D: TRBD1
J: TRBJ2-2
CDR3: CASSVEVGTVTGELFF
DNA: TGTGCCAGCAGCGTAGAGGTTGGGACAGTCACCGGGGAGCTGTTTTTT